This is a list of T cell receptor beta chains from one sample in a study of metastatic and nonmetastatic thyroid tumors. TCRdb reprocessed the PCR reads using MiXCR. The profile shows over 65,000 clones, 9.5% to 15% of them singletons. What was sequenced was tumor tissue. All receptors derive from a female donor with papillary thyroid cancer or a benign thyroid nodule (not recorded which). Some clones in this sample may be carry-over from other donors' samples. Both conserved end residues are part of each CDR3. The D gene is left open where the match is weak. The size of a clone is reported for some rows only, either as once, few or many, or as a class for expanded clones.

TRBJ2-1	few	TRBV10-1	-	CASSDPACVEQFF	TGCGCCAGCAGTGACCCGGCGTGTGTTGAGCAGTTCTTC
TRBJ2-3	many	TRBV6-2/TRBV6-3	-	CASSYSPTSTDTQYF	TGTGCCAGCAGTTACTCGCCAACTAGCACAGATACGCAGTATTTT
TRBJ2-7	many	TRBV15	-	CATSRDGGASYEQYF	TGTGCCACCAGCAGAGATGGGGGGGCCTCCTACGAGCAGTACTTC
TRBJ2-1	many	TRBV6-1	-	CASRRDASYNEQFF	TGTGCCAGCCGCCGGGACGCATCCTACAATGAGCAGTTCTTC
TRBJ2-3	many	TRBV27	TRBD2	CASSSTSGRGTDTQYF	TGTGCCAGCAGTTCGACTAGCGGGAGAGGCACAGATACGCAGTATTTT
TRBJ2-2	-	TRBV4-2	TRBD2	CASSQEGLAGGDGELFF	TGTGCCAGCAGCCAAGAGGGACTAGCGGGTGGAGACGGGGAGCTGTTTTTT
TRBJ2-1	many	TRBV4-2	-	CASSQDWGYNEQFF	TGTGCCAGCAGCCAAGACTGGGGATACAATGAGCAGTTCTTC
TRBJ1-2	few	TRBV5-6	-	CASSLVGGLVYGYTF	TGTGCCAGCAGCTTGGTGGGGGGCTTGGTCTATGGCTACACCTTC
TRBJ2-3	many	TRBV7-9	-	CASSLAGGDTQYF	TGTGCCAGCAGCTTAGCAGGGGGAGATACGCAGTATTTT
TRBJ2-7	-	TRBV20-1	TRBD2	CSARVRGTSGTYYGKYF	TGCAGTGCTAGAGTAAGGGGAACTAGCGGGACGTATTACGGGAAGTACTTC
TRBJ2-7	many	TRBV29-1	TRBD1	CSVPGQGAYEQYF	TGCAGCGTTCCGGGACAGGGGGCCTACGAGCAGTACTTC
TRBJ1-5	many	TRBV7-2	-	CASSLVFGQPQHF	TGTGCCAGCAGCTTAGTATTTGGGCAGCCCCAGCATTTT
TRBJ1-4	many	TRBV20-1	-	CSATPLPSRSEKLFF	TGCAGTGCTACCCCCCTTCCCTCCAGGAGTGAAAAACTGTTTTTT
TRBJ2-1	-	TRBV6-2/TRBV6-3	TRBD2	CATGGSLRLAGERGGEQFF	TGTGCCACGGGCGGTTCCTTGAGACTAGCGGGAGAAAGAGGCGGTGAGCAGTTCTTC
TRBJ2-2	many	TRBV10-3	-	CAIAETGNTGELFF	TGTGCCATCGCGGAGACAGGGAACACCGGGGAGCTGTTTTTT
TRBJ2-1	-	TRBV11-2	TRBD2	CASSSPASGAYNEQFF	TGTGCCAGCAGCTCGCCGGCTAGCGGGGCATACAATGAGCAGTTCTTC
TRBJ1-2	many	TRBV7-2	TRBD1	CASSLMTGNYGYTF	TGTGCCAGCAGCTTAATGACAGGGAACTATGGCTACACCTTC
TRBJ1-1	many	TRBV18	-	CASSPEVTVGTEAFF	TGTGCCAGCTCACCAGAGGTTACGGTTGGCACTGAAGCTTTCTTT
TRBJ1-4	many	TRBV6-1	-	CASTRGRNEKLFF	TGTGCCAGCACCAGAGGACGGAATGAAAAACTGTTTTTT
TRBJ2-7	-	TRBV5-1	-	CASSLESVYEQYF	TGCGCCAGCAGCTTGGAATCAGTCTACGAGCAGTACTTC
TRBJ1-5	many	TRBV7-2	-	CASSLDILSNQPQHF	TGTGCCAGCAGCTTAGACATTTTGAGCAATCAGCCCCAGCATTTT
TRBJ1-1	few	TRBV19	TRBD1	CASSFNRQGKAEAFF	TGTGCCAGTAGTTTTAACCGACAGGGTAAGGCTGAAGCTTTCTTT
TRBJ2-3	many	TRBV6-1	TRBD1	CASSLEGAKTDTQYF	TGTGCCAGCAGTTTAGAGGGGGCAAAGACAGATACGCAGTATTTT
TRBJ2-2	few	TRBV27	TRBD2	CASSPGTSGGFRRTGELFF	TGTGCCAGCAGCCCCGGGACTAGCGGGGGGTTCAGACGCACCGGGGAGCTGTTTTTT
TRBJ2-5	few	TRBV11-3	TRBD1	CASSPRGQGGEAQYF	TGTGCCAGCAGCCCCCGGGGACAGGGAGGGGAGGCCCAGTACTTC
TRBJ2-4	-	TRBV2	-	CASSGLELAKNIQYF	TGTGCCAGCAGTGGGCTTGAGTTAGCCAAAAACATTCAGTACTTC
TRBJ2-3	many	TRBV19	-	CASSIDGVSTDTQYF	TGTGCCAGTAGTATAGACGGGGTTAGCACAGATACGCAGTATTTT
TRBJ2-5	-	TRBV9	-	CASSAGHGLEIQYF	TGTGCCAGCAGCGCTGGACATGGGCTGGAGATCCAGTACTTC
TRBJ2-1	-	TRBV5-6	-	CASSRGVSSYNEQFF	TGTGCCAGCAGCCGGGGTGTGAGCTCCTACAATGAGCAGTTCTTC
TRBJ2-7	many	TRBV6-6	TRBD2	CASSYGAGTSPYEQYF	TGTGCCAGCAGTTACGGAGCAGGGACTAGCCCATACGAGCAGTACTTC
TRBJ2-2	-	TRBV29-1	-	CSVAAGSNTGELFF	TGCAGCGTTGCCGCAGGGAGCAACACCGGGGAGCTGTTTTTT
TRBJ2-3	many	TRBV7-8	TRBD2	CASSLGLAVQDTQYF	TGTGCCAGCAGCTTAGGACTAGCGGTTCAGGATACGCAGTATTTT
TRBJ1-1	many	TRBV4-2	-	CASSQELRTRGTEAFF	TGTGCCAGCAGCCAAGAATTGAGGACCCGAGGGACTGAAGCTTTCTTT
TRBJ1-5	many	TRBV2	-	CASSESGRDQPQHF	TGTGCCAGCAGTGAGTCAGGGCGAGATCAGCCCCAGCATTTT
TRBJ2-7	many	TRBV3-1	-	CASSQVYGSYEQYF	TGTGCCAGCAGCCAAGTATACGGCTCCTACGAGCAGTACTTC
TRBJ2-1	many	TRBV5-1	TRBD2	CASSLRAGAYNEQFF	TGCGCCAGCAGCTTGAGGGCGGGAGCCTACAATGAGCAGTTCTTC
TRBJ1-3	many	TRBV2	-	CASSLGTPIGNTIYF	TGTGCCAGCAGTCTAGGGACACCCATCGGAAACACCATATATTTT
TRBJ2-7	medium-sized	TRBV12-3/TRBV12-4	TRBD2	CASSLGTSGTYEQYF	TGTGCCAGCAGTTTAGGGACTAGCGGGACTTACGAGCAGTACTTC
TRBJ2-3	many	TRBV12-3/TRBV12-4	TRBD2	CASSFEATSGRTIRTDTQYF	TGTGCCAGCAGTTTCGAGGCGACTAGCGGGAGGACAATTCGCACAGATACGCAGTATTTT
TRBJ1-6	-	TRBV30	-	CAWSRVQVHSPLHF	TGTGCCTGGAGTCGGGTACAGGTCCATTCACCCCTCCACTTT
TRBJ1-4	few	TRBV5-5	TRBD1	CASMGQGVHATNEKLFF	TGTGCCAGCATGGGGCAGGGGGTACATGCAACTAATGAAAAACTGTTTTTT
TRBJ1-4	many	TRBV5-6	-	CASSLAFTNEKLFF	TGTGCCAGCAGCTTGGCGTTTACCAATGAAAAACTGTTTTTT
TRBJ2-7	few	TRBV12-5	-	CASGFNPGEEQYF	TGTGCTAGTGGTTTCAACCCTGGGGAAGAGCAGTACTTC
TRBJ2-6	many	TRBV20-1	-	CSATGTGPPGANVLTF	TGCAGTGCGACCGGGACGGGCCCCCCTGGGGCCAACGTCCTGACTTTC
TRBJ2-7	many	TRBV5-1	TRBD2	CASSGQASGTYEQYF	TGCGCCAGCAGCGGCCAGGCTAGCGGGACCTACGAGCAGTACTTC
TRBJ1-1	many	TRBV5-1	-	CASSLETVFAEAFF	TGCGCCAGCAGCTTAGAGACAGTTTTCGCTGAAGCTTTCTTT
TRBJ2-1	many	TRBV9	TRBD2	CASSVEAGLAGGRGEQFF	TGTGCCAGCAGCGTAGAAGCAGGACTAGCGGGAGGCAGGGGTGAGCAGTTCTTC
TRBJ2-7	few	TRBV29-1	-	CSVEVKYEQYF	TGCAGCGTTGAAGTGAAATACGAGCAGTACTTC